This T cell receptor beta chain comes out of a study of T cell changes during pregnancy in multiple sclerosis. V lost 1 base to trimming and J lost 7 bases; unmatched junction nucleotides: 8. The CDR3 totals 15 residues. CDR1 and CDR2 from the germline V gene are MGHRA and YSYEKL. Measured with immunoSEQ multiplex PCR; TCRdb has only the in-frame clones, and not every one. The table lists around 56,000 clones, roughly 90% of them singletons. Sample: peripheral blood, taken after pregnancy. This chain links TRBV4-1 with TRBJ1-2; 8 bases match TRBD1. The TCR sequence derives from a female donor with multiple sclerosis, enrolled in a pregnancy study. CDR3 protein: CASSQVDRASGGYTF. CDR3 nucleotides: TGCGCCAGCAGCCAAGTGGACAGGGCTTCGGGTGGCTACACCTTC.